The rows below give T cell receptor beta chains drawn from one sample of a study of blood T cell repertoires in COVID-19. Sequencing used immunoSEQ multiplex PCR; TCRdb keeps in-frame clones, though not all of them. Of about 360,000 clones in the sample, 65% to 90% were seen once. Sequenced input: peripheral blood. These receptors all come from a woman aged 55-75 years with COVID-19, enrolled during active disease. CDR3s include the opening cysteine and the closing phenylalanine or tryptophan. D genes are given only for firm matches. Clone size appears in some rows only: once, few, many, or a class for an expanded clone.

-	TRBV5-1	TRBJ1-1	once	TGCGCCAGCAGCTTGTCAGGGGTAACTGAAGCTTTCTTT	CASSLSGVTEAFF
TRBD2	TRBV6-2/TRBV6-3	TRBJ2-1	-	TGTGCCAGCAGCTCTCCTAGCGGGGGAGGGTCCTACAATGAGCAGTTCTTC	CASSSPSGGGSYNEQFF
-	TRBV15	TRBJ1-1	-	TGTGCCACCAGCCTCGGACGGGGGTTACGCACTGAAGCTTTCTTT	CATSLGRGLRTEAFF
TRBD1	TRBV2	TRBJ1-5	-	TGTGCCAGCTGGACAGGGAGCAATCAGCCCCAGCATTTT	CASWTGSNQPQHF
TRBD2	TRBV5-4	TRBJ2-1	-	TGTGCCAGCAGCTTGGGGCTAGCGGGGCCGAATGAGCAGTTCTTC	CASSLGLAGPNEQFF
-	TRBV7-6	TRBJ2-2	-	TGTGCCAGCACCGGTTATGGGAACACCGGGGAGCTGTTTTTT	CASTGYGNTGELFF
TRBD1	TRBV9	TRBJ2-1	-	TGTGCCAGCAGCGTAGGGACAGGGGATGAGCAGTTCTTC	CASSVGTGDEQFF
-	TRBV25-1	TRBJ2-1	-	TGTGCCAGCAGTGACATAACAGAGTACAATGAGCAGTTCTTC	CASSDITEYNEQFF
-	TRBV6-5	TRBJ1-5	few	TGTGCCAGCAGTCCTCGGGATTACAATCAGCCCCAGCATTTT	CASSPRDYNQPQHF
-	TRBV15	TRBJ1-4	few	TGTGCCACCAGCACCCCCTCTAACAGGGTTGGAGGCGGTGAAAAACTGTTTTTT	CATSTPSNRVGGGEKLFF
TRBD1	TRBV19	TRBJ1-2	-	TGTGCCAGTAGTCCCCCGGGACAGGGGGCCGCCTGGAGCTACACCTTC	CASSPPGQGAAWSYTF
TRBD1	TRBV6-4	TRBJ1-2	once	TGTGCCAGCAGTGAGAGGGGGACAGGGGGTTATGGCTACACCTTC	CASSERGTGGYGYTF
-	TRBV5-6	TRBJ1-6	-	TGTGCCAGCAGCCCCGGGTGGGATTCACCCCTCCACTTT	CASSPGWDSPLHF
TRBD2	TRBV7-3	TRBJ2-3	-	TGTGCCAGCAGTCGTCAGCGGGGGGCCGGTGGAGATACGCAGTATTTT	CASSRQRGAGGDTQYF
-	TRBV13	TRBJ1-1	once	TGTGCCAGCAGCGGACTAGGCAACACTGAAGCTTTCTTT	CASSGLGNTEAFF
-	TRBV19	TRBJ2-1	-	TGTGCCAGCCATAAGGACAGAAATGCCGGGGGGGAGCAGTTCTTC	CASHKDRNAGGEQFF
-	TRBV2	TRBJ2-1	-	TGTGCCAGCAGGTTGACAGGGACTAGCTCCTACAATGAGCAGTTCTTC	CASRLTGTSSYNEQFF
-	TRBV6-5	TRBJ1-6	-	TGTGCCAGCAGAATAACAGGCAATTCACCCCTCCACTTT	CASRITGNSPLHF
-	TRBV7-6	TRBJ1-1	-	TGTGCCAGCAGCGTGAGGTCCGGAAAGGACACTGAAGCTTTCTTT	CASSVRSGKDTEAFF
-	TRBV3-1/TRBV3-2	TRBJ1-2	-	TGTGCCAGCAGCCAAGATCTTTACAGGGACATCTATGGCTACACCTTC	CASSQDLYRDIYGYTF
-	TRBV3-1/TRBV3-2	TRBJ1-2	-	TGTGCCAGCAGCCACAGCTATGGCTACACCTTC	CASSHSYGYTF
TRBD2	TRBV7-2	TRBJ2-7	-	TGTGCCAGCAGCACTAGCGGGGGAGCCGACGAGCAGTACTTC	CASSTSGGADEQYF
-	TRBV15	TRBJ1-1	once	TGTGCCACCAGCAGGGACCGGGAGGGGGCTTTCTTT	CATSRDREGAFF
TRBD2	TRBV2	TRBJ2-3	-	TGTGCCAGCAGTGCGGGACTAGCACCAGATACGCAGTATTTT	CASSAGLAPDTQYF
-	TRBV11-2	TRBJ1-1	-	TGTGCCAGCAGCGGGGGGATCGGGTCAGCGCACACTGAAGCTTTCTTT	CASSGGIGSAHTEAFF
-	TRBV7-6	TRBJ1-6	-	TGTGCCAGCAGCCGCAGCTCGTCCAGGGGAAGTTCACCCCTCCACTTT	CASSRSSSRGSSPLHF
TRBD1	TRBV7-9	TRBJ2-3	-	TGTGCCAGCAGCCAACTTCTAGGGGGCGCGACAGATACGCAGTATTTT	CASSQLLGGATDTQYF
-	TRBV5-1	TRBJ1-1	-	TGCGCCAGCAGCGTCACAGGTAACACTGAAGCTTTCTTT	CASSVTGNTEAFF
TRBD1	TRBV10-3	TRBJ2-7	few	TGTGCCATCAGTGAAGATGGCAGGGGGCAGGGCGAGCAGTACTTC	CAISEDGRGQGEQYF
-	TRBV27	TRBJ1-2	once	TGTGCCAGCAGTTTATTCCCCGGGCAGGGGTTTGGTGGCTACACCTTC	CASSLFPGQGFGGYTF
TRBD2	TRBV7-7	TRBJ2-1	few	TGTGCCAGCAGCCTAAATAGCGGGGGGGCCAAGGGAGAGCAGTTCTTC	CASSLNSGGAKGEQFF
-	TRBV7-8	TRBJ2-6	-	TGTGCCAGCAGCTCCCTGGGGGCGCAGGGGGCCAACGTCCTGACTTTC	CASSSLGAQGANVLTF
TRBD1	TRBV13	TRBJ2-7	-	TGTGCCAGCAGTCCGGACAGGGCCTACGAGCAGTACTTC	CASSPDRAYEQYF
-	TRBV19	TRBJ1-2	-	TGTGCCAGTAGGTGGGGGAGGGACTATGGCTACACCTTC	CASRWGRDYGYTF
TRBD2	TRBV3-1/TRBV3-2	TRBJ2-5	once	TGTGCCAGCAGCCTCGGACTAGCGGGGGGGGACCAGTACTTC	CASSLGLAGGDQYF
-	TRBV30	TRBJ2-5	-	TGTGCCTGGGACCTCGGGGGGCGGGAGACCCAGTACTTC	CAWDLGGRETQYF